This T cell receptor (beta chain) was sequenced in a study of T-cell memory formation after mild COVID-19. Study-wide background: There were largely donor-specific TCR clusters.

Points on this clonotype: Its target is unknown.

Study conclusions and caveats: Day 15 to 85 contractors were CD4/CD8 balanced; later expanders leaned CD4+. Pre-infection memory contained some responding clones, which suggested that cross-reactive memory had joined.

The V end lost 0 bases, the J end lost 2 bases, and 17 bases lay between the germline ends. Germline V lookup: CDR1 SGHRS, CDR2 YFSETQ. The CDR3 is made up of 17 amino acids. After 5'RACE with constant-segment primers, TCR alpha and TCR beta cDNA libraries carrying sample barcodes and UMIs were obtained. From the 5' RACE reads, TCRdb called clonotypes with MiXCR, one entry per CDR3 protein. The sample carries a few hundred thousand distinct CDR3 sequences, roughly 26% recorded once. V is TRBV5-1 and J is TRBJ1-1; TRBD1 is a possible D gene (5 bases). Material: PBMCs or a T cell subset sorted from them (not recorded which). This clonotype was sampled from an adult woman who had mild COVID-19 (a few samples of this study predate the infection). Cell type and time point are not known. CDR3 DNA sequence: TGCGCCAGCAGCTTGGGGGTGGTCGGGGCCTCTAACACTGAAGCTTTCTTT. It translates to CASSLGVVGASNTEAFF.